This TCR beta chain was sequenced for a study of blood T cell repertoires in COVID-19. Turning to the study itself: PBMCs, B-cell-depleted T cells, or T cells were the source of the cDNA or gDNA that made up the material.

This clone has a single count. Germline V gives CDR1 KGHSH, CDR2 LQKENI. The CDR3 has 16 residues. Trimming pared 3 bases from V and 0 bases from J, leaving 12 bases between. As processed by the authors: Nucleated cell number was recorded as an estimate derived from reference gene primer amplification. Method: immunoSEQ multiplex PCR; TCRdb's copy keeps in-frame clones and lacks some. V and J calls and clone size follow that table, whereas D and trimming were derived from the DNA. The table includes about 110,000 clones, 80% to 90% detected once. Sequencing used peripheral blood. The receptor was derived from a human donor in a cohort sampled during active COVID-19. The chain combines TRBV18 with TRBJ1-3, with D perhaps matching TRBD1 (6 bases). In DNA form, the CDR3 reads TGTGCCAGCTCACCGTTTGACAGGTCCTCTGGAAACACCATATATTTT. Its translation is CASSPFDRSSGNTIYF. Filled out from reference TRBV18 and TRBJ1-3, the complete variable domain reads NAGVMQNPRHLVRRRGQEARLRCSPMKGHSHVYWYRQLPEEGLKFMVYLQKENIIDESGMPKERFSAEFPKEGPSILRIQQVVRGDSAAYFCASSPFDRSSGNTIYFGEGSWLTVV.